One sample yielded the 15 T cell receptor beta chains listed below, sequenced in a study of type 1 and type 2 diabetes patients. PCR was run on genomic DNA. A primer set of 30 forward and 13 reverse primers amplified the CDR3. TCRdb itself ran the multiplex PCR reads through MiXCR, one entry per CDR3 protein. The sample includes 250,000 to 300,000 distinct CDR3 sequences, 47% of them seen just once. What was sequenced was peripheral blood mononuclear cells (PBMCs). All receptors derive from a young man with type 2 diabetes.

CDR3 sequence (DNA): TGTGCCAGCAGCGGGGATAGGCTCTCTAGCACAGATACGCAGTATTTT. Protein product: CASSGDRLSSTDTQYF. This chain links TRBV2 with TRBJ2-3; D perhaps matches TRBD2 (5 bases). The germline V and J ends were trimmed by 6 bases and 0 bases, with 16 bases remaining between them. The CDR3 has 16 residues. Germline V gene sequence: CDR1 SNHLY, CDR2 FYNNEI.

This chain links TRBV7-3 with TRBJ2-1, with TRBD1 matching over 7 bases. The CDR3 covers 16 residues. V was clipped by 5 bases and J by 4 bases; unmatched bases: 11. Germline V CDR1 and CDR2: SGHTA, FQGTGA. CDR3 in DNA: TGTGCCAGCAGCCAGGGACAGCTAAGCCCATACAATGAGCAGTTCTTC. It is translated as CASSQGQLSPYNEQFF.

This clonotype was observed a handful of times. V is TRBV19 and J is TRBJ2-5; the D gene is possibly TRBD2 (6 bases). Germline V gene data show CDR1 as LNHDA and CDR2 as SQIVND (reference sequence). CDR3 size: 14 residues. Trimming stripped 7 bases from V and 5 bases from J, with 17 bases between. For the CDR3, the DNA is TGTGCCAGTAATCCGGGACTGGGGGAGGAGACCCAGTACTTC. Translated: CASNPGLGEETQYF.

The chain has TRBV7-3 and TRBJ1-4; tentatively, D is TRBD1 (6 bases). Per germline, CDR1 SGHTA and CDR2 FQGTGA. The CDR3 is 13 residues long. The V end was cut by 8 bases, the J end by 5 bases, with 12 bases between. The CDR3 DNA follows: TGTGCCAGCGCGGGTCAGGGGAATGAAAAACTGTTTTTT. Translation gives CASAGQGNEKLFF.

This clonotype was counted only a few times. The rearrangement links TRBV27 to TRBJ2-7, with unresolved D. The CDR3 consists of 14 residues. The germline CDR1 and CDR2 sequences are MNHEY and SMNVEV (reference sequence). V gave up 6 bases and J gave up 4 bases, with 16 bases separating them. This CDR3 is CASSPPKATYEQYF. Here the CDR3 DNA reads TGTGCCAGCAGCCCCCCTAAAGCTACTTACGAGCAGTACTTC.

J is TRBJ2-7 and V is TRBV19, with TRBD2 matching over 13 bases. The CDR3 sequence is 15 residues long. Germline values: CDR1 LNHDA, CDR2 SQIVND (reference sequence). The trim removed 5 bases at V and 4 bases at J, leaving 5 bases unmatched. CDR3 amino acids: CASSPGLAGAYEQYF. CDR3 sequence (DNA): TGTGCCAGTAGTCCCGGACTAGCGGGAGCTTACGAGCAGTACTTC.

To note about this clonotype: Likely a read error: the CDR3 ends without its conserved phenylalanine or tryptophan. V gene TRBV11-2 combines with J gene TRBJ2-5; D ambiguous. The CDR3 covers 13 residues. Germline loops: CDR1 SGHAT, CDR2 FQNNGV. The ends were cut back, 5 bases at V and 2 bases at J, with 9 bases in the middle. Here the CDR3 DNA reads TGTGCCAGCAGCCCCCCATCACAAGAGACCCAGTACCTC. This sequence encodes CASSPPSQETQYL.

The gene calls are TRBV2 and TRBJ2-1, with 7 bases fitting TRBD2. The CDR3 consists of 15 residues. V trimming: 4 bases; J trimming: 9 bases; junction bases outside the gene matches: 12. Germline-derived CDR1 and CDR2 are SNHLY and FYNNEI. The CDR3 sequence is CASSGWRASGGEQFF. The CDR3 DNA is TGTGCCAGCAGTGGTTGGCGGGCCTCGGGGGGTGAGCAGTTCTTC. Looking up the rest from reference TRBV2 and TRBJ2-1 gives the full variable domain: EPEVTQTPSHQVTQMGQEVILRCVPISNHLYFYWYRQILGQKVEFLVSFYNNEISEKSEIFDDQFSVERPDGSNFTLKIRSTKLEDSAMYFCASSGWRASGGEQFFGPGTRLTVL.

This clonotype showed up just a few times. The junction departs from germline at one end; a sequencing error may be responsible. This chain joins TRBV6-5 and TRBJ2-5, with D perhaps TRBD2 (5 bases). The CDR3 is 12 residues long. Germline lookup yields CDR1 MNHEY and CDR2 SVGAGI. The DNA for the CDR3 is TGTGCCAGCAGTCCGATCTGGGAGATCCAGTACTTC. Its protein product is CASSPIWEIQYF.

The chain combines TRBV7-2 with TRBJ1-1; D ambiguous. The CDR3 extends over 13 amino acids. V lost 5 bases to trimming and J lost 3 bases, with 10 bases between them. The germline gives CDR1 SGHTA, CDR2 FQGNSA. In nucleotides, the CDR3 is TGTGCCAGCAGCCTCGCGTGGGACACTGAAGCTTTCTTT. Its translation: CASSLAWDTEAFF.

The chain carries TRBV28 and TRBJ2-7; TRBD2 agrees at 8 bases. CDR3 length equals 15 residues. Trimming removed 5 bases from V and 6 bases from J; junction bases left unmatched: 12. The germline V gene encodes CDR1 MDHEN and CDR2 SYDVKM. Written as DNA, the CDR3 is TGTGCCAGCAGTAGCGGCGGGAGGTTGGGGCTCGAGCAGTACTTC. It yields the protein CASSSGGRLGLEQYF.

Concerning this clonotype itself: The junction departs from germline at one end; a sequencing error may be responsible. The rearrangement links TRBV7-8 to TRBJ1-6; TRBD1 might be the D (5 bases). The CDR3 has 14 amino acids. Germline V lookup: CDR1 SGHVS, CDR2 FQNEAQ. CDR3: CASSQGSGTSPLYF. As DNA, the CDR3 is TGTGCCAGCTCGCAGGGATCGGGTACTTCACCCCTCTACTTT. The whole variable domain, remainder taken from reference TRBV7-8 and TRBJ1-6, is GAGVSQSPRYKVAKRGQDVALRCDPISGHVSLFWYQQALGQGPEFLTYFQNEAQLDKSGLPSDRFFAERPEGSVSTLKIQRTQQEDSAVYLCASSQGSGTSPLYFGNGTRLTVT.

The J gene is TRBJ1-3, the V gene TRBV10-3; the D gene is possibly TRBD1 (5 bases). CDR1 and CDR2 from the germline V gene are ENHRY and SYGVKD. CDR3 length equals 13 residues. Trimming took off 2 bases at V and 8 bases at J, with 10 bases between the two ends. The CDR3 loop reads CAISEGAADTIYF. For the CDR3, the DNA is TGTGCCATCAGTGAGGGGGCGGCGGACACCATATATTTT.

This clonotype was counted only a few times. The rearrangement joins TRBV13 to TRBJ1-2, with D unclear. Trimming stripped 8 bases from V and 6 bases from J, with 19 bases between. The CDR3 spans 14 residues. Germline V gene data show CDR1 as PRHDT and CDR2 as FYEKMQ (reference sequence). CDR3: CASYRSLVSHGYTF. The CDR3 bases are TGTGCCAGCTACCGTTCATTGGTTTCCCATGGCTACACCTTC.

The chain has TRBV27 and TRBJ2-7; D is ambiguous. V lost 5 bases to trimming and J lost 0 bases, with 11 bases between them. The germline V gene has CDR1 MNHEY and CDR2 SMNVEV (reference sequence). The CDR3 consists of 14 residues. The CDR3 DNA reads TGTGCCAGCAGTCCCAGTTCTAGCTCCTACGAGCAGTACTTC. Translation gives CASSPSSSSYEQYF.